The source of this T cell receptor (beta chain) is a study of cytomegalovirus exposure and HLA in healthy donors. Germline loops: CDR1 LGHNT, CDR2 FRNRAP. CDR3 length: 16 residues. V lost 2 bases to trimming and J lost 0 bases, with 11 bases between them. With 60 Vbeta and 13 Jbeta primers, the PCR was carried out. Some clones are missing from TCRdb's copy, which holds only in-frame ones; the method was immunoSEQ multiplex PCR. The sample consists of about 110,000 clones, 70% to 80% of them appearing once. This clonotype was sampled from a female donor in good health and CMV-seropositive. The sequenced sample consisted of PBMCs. V and J are TRBV12-5 and TRBJ1-3; D gene uncertain. For the CDR3, the DNA is TGTGCTAGTGGTTTGTCCTCGTACGGCTCTGGAAACACCATATATTTT. It is translated as CASGLSSYGSGNTIYF. Using reference TRBV12-5 and TRBJ1-3 for the parts outside the CDR3, the full variable domain is DARVTQTPRHKVTEMGQEVTMRCQPILGHNTVFWYRQTMMQGLELLAYFRNRAPLDDSGMPKDRFSAEMPDATLATLKIQPSEPRDSAVYFCASGLSSYGSGNTIYFGEGSWLTVV.